The entry that follows covers one T cell receptor (beta chain) sequence. Its antigen is unidentified. TCR beta cDNA was made by 5'RACE template switching with UMIs. TCRdb reprocessed the 5' RACE reads; each CDR3 protein has one entry and no DNA is given. Recorded here are some 410,000 distinct CDR3 sequences; the top ten clones represent roughly 8%. The sample is drawn from a study of T cells expressing NK-cell markers. For the study at large: Investigators obtained TCR beta repertoires from sorted CD3+CD56+NKG2C+, CD3+CD56+NKG2C- and CD3+CD56-NKG2C+ T cells. Just one sequenced donor of eight was HCMV-seronegative, while seven were seropositive.

Notes on the study in general: The CD3+CD56-NKG2C+ fraction of a handful of donors was likewise dominated by these clonotypes.

The CDR3 sequence is 16 residues long. CDR1 and CDR2 (germline): MNHEY, SMNVEV (reference sequence). The chain uses TRBV27 and TRBJ2-1; TCRdb's D call of TRBD2 is untestable without DNA. The TCR comes from a woman between 18 and 70 years old in good health. Source material: blood T cells: a sorted CD56 or NKG2C T cell subset, CD4+ or CD8+ T cells, or bulk PBMC T cells (not recorded which). This CDR3 is CASSLWERSSYNEQFF.